This T cell receptor (beta chain) was captured in a study of beta chain features in type 1 diabetes. V was shortened by 0 bases and J by 1 base, with 7 bases between the two germline ends. CDR1 and CDR2 (germline): MNHEY, SVGAGI. This CDR3 spans 15 amino acids. Expressed TCRB transcripts were sequenced after all isolated RNA was converted to cDNA. Libraries were prepared by immunoSEQ multiplex PCR; TCRdb keeps only in-frame clonotypes and omits some of them. In the table there are about 930,000 clones, around a sixth of which are singletons. The sample comprised naive CD4+ T cells from blood. This chain joins TRBV6-5 and TRBJ1-5; D not resolved. The TCR sequence derives from a young woman in good health. CDR3: CASSYSRQSNQPQHF. The CDR3 DNA follows: TGTGCCAGCAGTTACTCGAGACAAAGCAATCAGCCCCAGCATTTT.